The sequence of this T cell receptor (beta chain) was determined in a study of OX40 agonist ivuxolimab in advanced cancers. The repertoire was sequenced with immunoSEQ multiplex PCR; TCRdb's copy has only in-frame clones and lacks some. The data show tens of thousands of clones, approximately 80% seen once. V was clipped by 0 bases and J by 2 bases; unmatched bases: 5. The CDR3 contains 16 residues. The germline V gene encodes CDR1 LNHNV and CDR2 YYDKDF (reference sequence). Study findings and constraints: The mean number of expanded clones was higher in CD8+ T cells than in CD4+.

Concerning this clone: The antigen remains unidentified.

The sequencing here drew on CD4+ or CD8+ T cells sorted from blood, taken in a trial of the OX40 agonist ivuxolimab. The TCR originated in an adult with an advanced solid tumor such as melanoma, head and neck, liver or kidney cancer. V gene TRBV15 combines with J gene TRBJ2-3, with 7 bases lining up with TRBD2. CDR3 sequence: CATSRERGLSTDTQYF. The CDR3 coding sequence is TGTGCCACCAGCAGAGAGCGGGGACTATCCACAGATACGCAGTATTTT. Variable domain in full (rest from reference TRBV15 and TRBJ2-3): DAMVIQNPRYQVTQFGKPVTLSCSQTLNHNVMYWYQQKSSQAPKLLFHYYDKDFNNEADTPDNFQSRRPNTSFCFLDIRSPGLGDTAMYLCATSRERGLSTDTQYFGPGTRLTVL.